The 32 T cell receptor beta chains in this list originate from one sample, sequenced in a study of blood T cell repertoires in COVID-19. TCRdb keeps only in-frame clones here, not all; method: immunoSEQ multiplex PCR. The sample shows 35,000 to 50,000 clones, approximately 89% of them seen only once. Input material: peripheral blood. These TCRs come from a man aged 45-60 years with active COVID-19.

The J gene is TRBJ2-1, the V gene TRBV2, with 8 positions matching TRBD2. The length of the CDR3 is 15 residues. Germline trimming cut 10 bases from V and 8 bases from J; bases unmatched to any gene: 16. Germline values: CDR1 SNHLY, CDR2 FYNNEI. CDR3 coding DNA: TGTGCCACCTCATTGTTAAGCGGGGGAAGGGATGAGCAGTTCTTC. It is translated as CATSLLSGGRDEQFF.

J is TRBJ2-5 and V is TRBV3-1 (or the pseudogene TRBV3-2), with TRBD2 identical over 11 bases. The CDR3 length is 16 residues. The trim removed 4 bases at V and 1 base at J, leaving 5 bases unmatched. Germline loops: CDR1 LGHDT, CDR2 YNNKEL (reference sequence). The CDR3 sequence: CASSPPSGGFQETQYF. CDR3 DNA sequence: TGTGCCAGCAGCCCTCCTAGCGGGGGGTTCCAAGAGACCCAGTACTTC.

In DNA, the CDR3 is TGTGCCAGCAGCCCCGACGGGGCGGGGGTTTCCAAGCAGTACTTC. Its translation: CASSPDGAGVSKQYF. V and J are TRBV7-2 and TRBJ2-7, with TRBD2 matching over 7 bases. With 5 bases clipped from V and 8 bases from J, the junction kept 15 bases outside the gene matches. The CDR3 extends over 15 amino acids. From germline, CDR1 is SGHTA and CDR2 FQGNSA.

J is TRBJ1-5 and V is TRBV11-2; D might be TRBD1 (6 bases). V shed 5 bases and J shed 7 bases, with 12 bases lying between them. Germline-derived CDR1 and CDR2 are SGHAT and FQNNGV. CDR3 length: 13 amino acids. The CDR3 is CASSQSQGQPQHF. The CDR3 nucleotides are TGTGCCAGCAGCCAATCCCAGGGGCAGCCCCAGCATTTT.

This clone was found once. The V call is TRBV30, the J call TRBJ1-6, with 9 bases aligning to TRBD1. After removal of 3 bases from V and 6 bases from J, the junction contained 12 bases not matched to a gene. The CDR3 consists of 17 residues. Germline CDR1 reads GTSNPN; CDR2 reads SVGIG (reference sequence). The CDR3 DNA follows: TGTGCCTGGAGCCAACCCCAACGGACAGGGGTTAATTCACCCCTCCACTTT. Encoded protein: CAWSQPQRTGVNSPLHF.

The CDR3: CASSLWLAGGTDTQYF. The CDR3 nucleotides are TGTGCCAGCAGCTTATGGCTAGCGGGGGGCACAGATACGCAGTATTTT. The chain links TRBV7-3 to TRBJ2-3; TRBD2 agrees at 10 bases. The germline V gene encodes CDR1 SGHTA and CDR2 FQGTGA. V shed 2 bases and J 1 base; nucleotides not matched to a gene: 3. The CDR3 consists of 16 residues.

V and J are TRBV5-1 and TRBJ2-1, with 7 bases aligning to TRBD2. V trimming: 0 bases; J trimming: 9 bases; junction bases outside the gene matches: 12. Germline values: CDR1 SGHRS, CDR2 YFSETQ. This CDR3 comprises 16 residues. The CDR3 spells CASSLGGLVREGEQFF. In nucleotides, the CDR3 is TGCGCCAGCAGCTTGGGAGGACTAGTCAGAGAGGGTGAGCAGTTCTTC.

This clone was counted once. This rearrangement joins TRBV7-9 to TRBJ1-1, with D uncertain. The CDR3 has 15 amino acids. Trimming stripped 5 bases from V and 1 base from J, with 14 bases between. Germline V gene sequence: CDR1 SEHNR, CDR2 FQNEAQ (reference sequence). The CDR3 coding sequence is TGTGCCAGCAGCGCCGGCGGTATCTGGAACACTGAAGCTTTCTTT. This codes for CASSAGGIWNTEAFF.

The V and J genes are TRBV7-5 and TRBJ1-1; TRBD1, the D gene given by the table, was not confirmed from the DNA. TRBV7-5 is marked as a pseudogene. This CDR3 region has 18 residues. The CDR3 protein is CARSIHTPRTGGEAEAFF. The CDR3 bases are TGTGCCAGAAGCATACACACCCCACGGACAGGGGGTGAAGCTGAAGCTTTCTTT.

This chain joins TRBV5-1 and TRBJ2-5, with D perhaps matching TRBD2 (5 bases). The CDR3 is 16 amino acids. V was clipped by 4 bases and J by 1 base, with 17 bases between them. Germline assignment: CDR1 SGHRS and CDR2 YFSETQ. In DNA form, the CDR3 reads TGCGCCAGCAGCGGACGATTGACTATTTCCCAAGAGACCCAGTACTTC. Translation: CASSGRLTISQETQYF. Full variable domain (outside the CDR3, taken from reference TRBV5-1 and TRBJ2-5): KAGVTQTPRYLIKTRGQQVTLSCSPISGHRSVSWYQQTPGQGLQFLFEYFSETQRNKGNFPGRFSGRQFSNSRSEMNVSTLELGDSALYLCASSGRLTISQETQYFGPGTRLLVL.

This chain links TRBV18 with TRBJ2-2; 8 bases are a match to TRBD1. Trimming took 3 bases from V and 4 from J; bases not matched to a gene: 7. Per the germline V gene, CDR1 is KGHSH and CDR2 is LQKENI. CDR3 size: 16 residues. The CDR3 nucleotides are TGTGCCAGCTCACCCTACAGGGGGTCCCTCACCGGGGAGCTGTTTTTT. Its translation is CASSPYRGSLTGELFF.

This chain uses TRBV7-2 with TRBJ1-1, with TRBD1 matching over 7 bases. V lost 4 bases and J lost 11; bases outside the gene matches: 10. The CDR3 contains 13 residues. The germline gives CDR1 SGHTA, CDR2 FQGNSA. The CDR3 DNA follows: TGTGCCAGCAGCTCGAGACAGGGACAGACGGCTTTCTTT. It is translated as CASSSRQGQTAFF. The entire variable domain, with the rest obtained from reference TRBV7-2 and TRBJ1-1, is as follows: GAGVSQSPSNKVTEKGKDVELRCDPISGHTALYWYRQSLGQGLEFLIYFQGNSAPDKSGLPSDRFSAERTGGSVSTLTIQRTQQEDSAVYLCASSSRQGQTAFFGQGTRLTVV.

CDR3 in DNA: TGTGCCAGCAGCGGACATGATCGTAGGGCAAACTATGGCTACACCTTC. Protein product: CASSGHDRRANYGYTF. The chain combines TRBV11-2 with TRBJ1-2; D may be TRBD1 (5 bases). V lost 5 bases, J lost 2 bases, and 18 bases lay in between. CDR3 length: 16 amino acids. Per the germline V gene, CDR1 is SGHAT and CDR2 is FQNNGV.

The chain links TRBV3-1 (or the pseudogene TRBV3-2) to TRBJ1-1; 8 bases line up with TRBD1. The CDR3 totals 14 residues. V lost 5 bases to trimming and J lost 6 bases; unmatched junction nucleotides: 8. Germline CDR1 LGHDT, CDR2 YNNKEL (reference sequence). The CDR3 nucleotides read TGTGCCAGCAGCAAACAGGGGGTAGGTGCTGAAGCTTTCTTT. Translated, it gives CASSKQGVGAEAFF.

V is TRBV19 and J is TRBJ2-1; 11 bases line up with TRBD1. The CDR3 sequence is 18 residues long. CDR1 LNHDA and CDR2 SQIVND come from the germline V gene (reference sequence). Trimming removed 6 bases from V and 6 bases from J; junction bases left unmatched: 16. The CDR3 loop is CASSSGQGVRLGFNEQFF. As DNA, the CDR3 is TGTGCCAGTAGCTCGGGACAGGGGGTAAGATTGGGTTTCAATGAGCAGTTCTTC.

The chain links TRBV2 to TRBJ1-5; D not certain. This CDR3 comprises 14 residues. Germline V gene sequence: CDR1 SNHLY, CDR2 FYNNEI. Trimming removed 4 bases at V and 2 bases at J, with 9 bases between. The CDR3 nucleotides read TGTGCCAGCAGTGTGGAGAGGGGCAATCAGCCCCAGCATTTT. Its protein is CASSVERGNQPQHF.

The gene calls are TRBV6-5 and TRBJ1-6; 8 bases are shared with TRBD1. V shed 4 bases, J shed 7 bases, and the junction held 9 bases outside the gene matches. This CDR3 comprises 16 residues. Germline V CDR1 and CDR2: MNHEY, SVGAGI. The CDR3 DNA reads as TGTGCCAGCAGTTCCCTCCGGGACAGGCCAAATTCACCCCTCCACTTT. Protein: CASSSLRDRPNSPLHF.

CDR3 sequence reads: CASSPEINQPQHF. The CDR3 DNA reads TGCGCCAGCAGCCCGGAGATCAATCAGCCCCAGCATTTT. V usage is TRBV5-1 and J usage is TRBJ1-5; no firm D call. The CDR3 extends over 13 amino acids. Germline V lookup: CDR1 SGHRS, CDR2 YFSETQ. V shed 4 bases and J shed 3 bases, with 8 bases lying between them.

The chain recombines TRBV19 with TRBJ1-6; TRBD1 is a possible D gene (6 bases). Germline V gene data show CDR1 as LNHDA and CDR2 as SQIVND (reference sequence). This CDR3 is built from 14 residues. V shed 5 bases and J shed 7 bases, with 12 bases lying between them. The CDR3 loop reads CASSRQGRNSPLHF. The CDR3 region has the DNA TGTGCCAGTAGTCGTCAGGGGAGAAATTCACCCCTCCACTTT. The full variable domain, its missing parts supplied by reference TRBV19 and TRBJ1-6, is DGGITQSPKYLFRKEGQNVTLSCEQNLNHDAMYWYRQDPGQGLRLIYYSQIVNDFQKGDIAEGYSVSREKKESFPLTVTSAQKNPTAFYLCASSRQGRNSPLHFGNGTRLTVT.

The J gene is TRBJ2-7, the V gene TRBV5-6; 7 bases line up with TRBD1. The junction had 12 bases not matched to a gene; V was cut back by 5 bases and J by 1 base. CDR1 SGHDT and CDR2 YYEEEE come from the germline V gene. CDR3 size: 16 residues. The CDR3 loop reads CASSLVSGTESYEQYF. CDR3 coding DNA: TGTGCCAGCAGTCTAGTTTCCGGGACAGAGTCCTACGAGCAGTACTTC.

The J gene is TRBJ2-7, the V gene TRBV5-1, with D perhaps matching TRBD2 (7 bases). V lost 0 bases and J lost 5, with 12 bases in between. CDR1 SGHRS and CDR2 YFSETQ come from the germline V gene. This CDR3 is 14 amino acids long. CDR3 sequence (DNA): TGCGCCAGCAGCTTGGCCACGGGGGGCGACGAGCAGTACTTC. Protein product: CASSLATGGDEQYF.

CDR3 coding DNA: TGTGCCAGCAGCGTAGAGGGGAATACGCAGTATTTT. This codes for CASSVEGNTQYF. This rearrangement joins TRBV9 to TRBJ2-3; TRBD1 is a possible D gene (5 bases). CDR1 is SGDLS and CDR2 is YYNGEE in the germline V gene. CDR3 size: 12 residues. Trimming left V 0 bases short and J 7 bases short, with 6 bases between.

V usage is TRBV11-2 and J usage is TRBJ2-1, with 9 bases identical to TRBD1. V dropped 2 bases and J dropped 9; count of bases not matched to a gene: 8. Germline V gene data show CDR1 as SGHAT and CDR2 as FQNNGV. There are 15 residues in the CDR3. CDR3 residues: CASSLNRDRVGEQFF. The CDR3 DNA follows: TGTGCCAGCAGCTTAAACCGGGACAGGGTCGGTGAGCAGTTCTTC.

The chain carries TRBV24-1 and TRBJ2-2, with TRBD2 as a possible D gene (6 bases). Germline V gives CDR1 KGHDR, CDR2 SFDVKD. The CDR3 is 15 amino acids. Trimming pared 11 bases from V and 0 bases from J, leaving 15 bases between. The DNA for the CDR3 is TGTGCCAGGCTGATGGACTATCCGAACACCGGGGAGCTGTTTTTT. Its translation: CARLMDYPNTGELFF.

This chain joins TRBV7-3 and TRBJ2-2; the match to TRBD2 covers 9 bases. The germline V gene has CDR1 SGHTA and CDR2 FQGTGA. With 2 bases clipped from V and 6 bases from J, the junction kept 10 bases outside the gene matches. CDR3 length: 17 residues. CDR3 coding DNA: TGTGCCAGCAGCTTAGGAGGGACTAGCATCTACCCCGGGGAGCTGTTTTTT. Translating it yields CASSLGGTSIYPGELFF.

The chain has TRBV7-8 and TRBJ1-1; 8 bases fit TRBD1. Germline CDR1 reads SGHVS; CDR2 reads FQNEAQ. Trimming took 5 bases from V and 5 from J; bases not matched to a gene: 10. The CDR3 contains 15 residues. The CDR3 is CASSAQDRAGTEAFF. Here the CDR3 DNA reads TGTGCCAGCAGCGCTCAGGACAGGGCGGGAACTGAAGCTTTCTTT. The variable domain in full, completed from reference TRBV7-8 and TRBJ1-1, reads GAGVSQSPRYKVAKRGQDVALRCDPISGHVSLFWYQQALGQGPEFLTYFQNEAQLDKSGLPSDRFFAERPEGSVSTLKIQRTQQEDSAVYLCASSAQDRAGTEAFFGQGTRLTVV.

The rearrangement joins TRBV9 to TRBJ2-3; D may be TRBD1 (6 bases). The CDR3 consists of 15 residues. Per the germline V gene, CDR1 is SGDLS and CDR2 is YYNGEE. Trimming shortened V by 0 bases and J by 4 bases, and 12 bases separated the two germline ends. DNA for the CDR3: TGTGCCAGCAGCGTAGAGGGGGACGCTGCAGATACGCAGTATTTT. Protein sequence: CASSVEGDAADTQYF.

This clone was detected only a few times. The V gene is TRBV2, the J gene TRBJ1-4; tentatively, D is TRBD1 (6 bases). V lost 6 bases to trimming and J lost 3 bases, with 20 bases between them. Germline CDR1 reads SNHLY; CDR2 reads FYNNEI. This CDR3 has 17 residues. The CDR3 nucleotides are TGTGCCAGCAGGAGTTCAGGGGTGCGAGCAGCTAATGAAAAACTGTTTTTT. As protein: CASRSSGVRAANEKLFF. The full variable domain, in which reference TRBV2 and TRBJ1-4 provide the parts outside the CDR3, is EPEVTQTPSHQVTQMGQEVILRCVPISNHLYFYWYRQILGQKVEFLVSFYNNEISEKSEIFDDQFSVERPDGSNFTLKIRSTKLEDSAMYFCASRSSGVRAANEKLFFGSGTQLSVL.

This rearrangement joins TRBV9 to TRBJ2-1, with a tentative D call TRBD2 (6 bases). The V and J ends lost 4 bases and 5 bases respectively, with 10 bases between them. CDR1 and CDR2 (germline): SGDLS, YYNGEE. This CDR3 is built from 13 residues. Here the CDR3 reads CASSSGLHNEQFF. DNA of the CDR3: TGTGCCAGCAGCTCGGGACTCCACAATGAGCAGTTCTTC.

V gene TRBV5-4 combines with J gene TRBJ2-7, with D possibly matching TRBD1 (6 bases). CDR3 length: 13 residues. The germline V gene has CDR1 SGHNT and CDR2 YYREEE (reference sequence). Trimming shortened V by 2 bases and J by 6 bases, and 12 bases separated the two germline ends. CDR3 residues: CASSFRGVGEQYF. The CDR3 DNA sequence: TGTGCCAGCAGCTTCAGGGGTGTGGGCGAGCAGTACTTC. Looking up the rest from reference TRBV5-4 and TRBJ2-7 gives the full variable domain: ETGVTQSPTHLIKTRGQQVTLRCSSQSGHNTVSWYQQALGQGPQFIFQYYREEENGRGNFPPRFSGLQFPNYSSELNVNALELDDSALYLCASSFRGVGEQYFGPGTRLTVT.

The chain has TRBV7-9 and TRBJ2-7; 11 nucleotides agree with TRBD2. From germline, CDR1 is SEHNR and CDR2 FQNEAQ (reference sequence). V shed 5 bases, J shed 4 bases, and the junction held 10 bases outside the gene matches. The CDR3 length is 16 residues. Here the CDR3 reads CASSRLLAGVQYEQYF. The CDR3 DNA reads TGTGCCAGCAGCCGTCTACTAGCGGGGGTTCAGTACGAGCAGTACTTC.

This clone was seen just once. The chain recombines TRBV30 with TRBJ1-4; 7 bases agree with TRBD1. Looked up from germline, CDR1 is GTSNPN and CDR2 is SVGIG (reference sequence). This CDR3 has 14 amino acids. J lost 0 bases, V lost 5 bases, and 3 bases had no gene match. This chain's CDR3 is CAWQGTATNEKLFF. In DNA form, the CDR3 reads TGTGCCTGGCAAGGGACAGCAACTAATGAAAAACTGTTTTTT.